This TCR beta chain was sequenced for a study of T cell responses to AZD1222 COVID-19 vaccine. CDR3 length equals 14 residues. Germline CDR1 SGHRS, CDR2 YFSETQ. V shed 3 bases, J shed 8 bases, and the junction held 5 bases outside the gene matches. General study results and limits: Mapped onto spike, vaccine-associated CD4 TCRs spanned it and were dominant at 160-218 and 743-854.

Concerning this clone: Its antigen is unidentified.

Clones were sequenced by immunoSEQ multiplex PCR, and TCRdb holds only the in-frame ones, with some missing. The profile shows some 120,000 clones, 92% of them singletons. J is TRBJ2-4 and V is TRBV5-1; 10 bases map to TRBD1. This receptor was taken from an adult who received the AZD1222 COVID-19 vaccine. The specimen was peripheral blood, collected 28 days after the second AZD1222 dose. DNA for the CDR3: TGCGCCAGCAGCTCAGACAGGGGGCCGGACATTCAGTACTTC. This sequence encodes CASSSDRGPDIQYF.